This T cell receptor (beta chain) was captured in a study of blood T cells in healthy people across ages. Aged about 6 to 100, donors were systemically healthy Caucasians from Russia. Drawn from each donor were 8.5 to 10 milliliters of peripheral blood. Every sample had a minimum of 6 million PBMCs isolated. The CDR3 consists of 15 residues. The V gene's germline CDR1 is ENHRY and CDR2 SYGVKD. With V trimmed by 0 bases and J by 4 bases, 5 bases remained unmatched. Study outcomes and limitations: Strongly correlated with naive T cell percentage was TCR beta diversity.

The use of a sample-barcoded 5' primer and a J-beta primer mix characterized a second PCR of roughly 6 to 11 cycles. TCRdb fed the 5' RACE reads into MiXCR, producing one record per CDR3 protein. The sample includes approximately 770,000 distinct CDR3 sequences, roughly 50% seen only once; the top ten take about 20%. This clonotype was seen more than once but under ten times. Its cognate antigen is unknown. This chain joins TRBV10-3 and TRBJ1-2, with 7 bases matching TRBD1. Sequenced sample: blood. This sequence originates from a man aged 30 to 45 in good health. CDR3 DNA sequence: TGTGCCATCAGTGAGTCTAGGGACAGCCGCTATGGCTACACCTTC. It codes for CAISESRDSRYGYTF.